The 9 T cell receptor beta chains given below trace back to one sample, sequenced in a study of cytomegalovirus exposure and HLA in healthy donors. PCR amplification relied on 60 Vbeta primers (plus 13 Jbeta primers). Measured with immunoSEQ multiplex PCR; TCRdb has only the in-frame clones, and not every one. The sample has some 130,000 clones, approximately 82% seen once. The material sequenced was PBMCs. Every receptor here comes from a boy younger than 10 in good health and CMV-seronegative.

In this sample, this clone turned up once. V and J are TRBV5-4 and TRBJ1-1, with D hard to call. This CDR3 contains 14 residues. With 4 bases removed from V and 6 bases from J, the gap between germline ends came to 16 bases. Germline V gene sequence: CDR1 SGHNT, CDR2 YYREEE (reference sequence). CDR3: CASSPDVISPEAFF. CDR3 DNA sequence: TGTGCCAGCAGCCCCGACGTTATTAGCCCTGAAGCTTTCTTT.

This chain links TRBV10-3 with TRBJ2-3; D remains unclear. In germline, CDR1 is ENHRY, CDR2 SYGVKD. This CDR3 spans 16 amino acids. The germline V and J ends were trimmed by 0 bases and 2 bases, with 12 bases remaining between them. CDR3 in amino acids: CAISESGPADTDTQYF. The CDR3, as DNA: TGTGCCATCAGTGAGTCCGGTCCTGCCGACACAGATACGCAGTATTTT.

V is TRBV2 and J is TRBJ1-1; D not certain. Germline assignment: CDR1 SNHLY and CDR2 FYNNEI. The V end lost 8 bases, the J end lost 3 bases, and 22 bases lay between the germline ends. This CDR3 spans 16 amino acids. The CDR3 protein is CASVNPKQITDTEAFF. The DNA of the CDR3 is TGTGCCAGCGTTAATCCTAAACAGATAACGGACACTGAAGCTTTCTTT.

This sequence joins TRBV7-2 and TRBJ1-1; D is unclear. The CDR3 extends over 13 amino acids. Trimming took 2 bases from V and 3 from J, leaving 7 bases between them. From germline, CDR1 is SGHTA and CDR2 FQGNSA. CDR3 sequence: CASSLLRDTEAFF. The DNA for the CDR3 is TGTGCCAGCAGCTTATTGCGGGACACTGAAGCTTTCTTT.

This chain links TRBV13 with TRBJ1-1, with 7 bases lining up with TRBD1. Germline CDR1 and CDR2: PRHDT and FYEKMQ (reference sequence). This CDR3 spans 15 amino acids. V lost 1 base, J lost 1 base, and 3 bases stayed unmatched. CDR3 loop: CASSLETGTNTEAFF. CDR3 DNA sequence: TGTGCCAGCAGCTTAGAGACAGGGACGAACACTGAAGCTTTCTTT.

This chain connects TRBV9 to TRBJ2-2; 8 bases match TRBD2. V shed 4 bases and J 1 base; nucleotides not matched to a gene: 6. Germline V gives CDR1 SGDLS, CDR2 YYNGEE. This CDR3 region has 16 residues. CDR3 residues: CASSPLAGGNTGELFF. The CDR3 nucleotides read TGTGCCAGCAGCCCTCTGGCGGGGGGGAACACCGGGGAGCTGTTTTTT.

This clone has only one observation. The chain joins TRBV9 to TRBJ1-1; 8 bases line up with TRBD1. CDR3 length: 15 amino acids. Trimming cost V 1 base and J 1 base; bases outside gene matches: 3. Germline V gives CDR1 SGDLS, CDR2 YYNGEE. The CDR3 bases are TGTGCCAGCAGCGTAACAGGGGGACCGAACACTGAAGCTTTCTTT. Amino acid sequence: CASSVTGGPNTEAFF.

This sequence joins TRBV4-3 and TRBJ1-2; 9 bases fit TRBD1. Looked up from germline, CDR1 is LGHNA and CDR2 is YSLEER. The V segment lost 0 bases and the J segment 4 bases; nucleotides outside the gene matches: 6. The CDR3 is made up of 16 amino acids. The CDR3 DNA follows: TGCGCCAGCAGCCAAGATAGGACAGGGGCCCCCTATGGCTACACCTTC. It encodes CASSQDRTGAPYGYTF.

J is TRBJ2-1 and V is TRBV5-6; D is unresolved. Between the trimmed V and J ends, which lost 6 bases and 6 bases, there was a span of 13 bases. Germline CDR1 SGHDT, CDR2 YYEEEE. CDR3 size: 13 residues. The CDR3 reads CASTMTSLNEQFF. CDR3 sequence (DNA): TGTGCCAGCACTATGACTTCTCTCAATGAGCAGTTCTTC.